This entry lists 5 T cell receptor beta chains sequenced from one sample in a study of blood T cell repertoires in COVID-19. Clones were read by immunoSEQ multiplex PCR, and TCRdb kept only the in-frame ones, dropping some. Of approximately 200,000 clones in the sample, around 89% are singletons; the top ten hold 1.2%. The specimen was PBMCs or T cells enriched from blood (not recorded which). The receptors were sampled from a man aged 25 to 40 who had recovered from COVID-19.

The chain combines TRBV7-8 with TRBJ1-2; maybe TRBD1 (6 bases). The germline V gene encodes CDR1 SGHVS and CDR2 FQNEAQ. This CDR3 comprises 13 residues. V was cut by 4 bases and J by 4 bases, with 10 bases left in between. The CDR3 region is CASSSQGTYGYTF. For the CDR3, the DNA is TGTGCCAGCAGCTCACAGGGTACCTATGGCTACACCTTC.

This clone was recorded once. Other DNA sequences in the sample encode the same CDR3. This chain links TRBV4-1 with TRBJ2-7; D is perhaps TRBD1 (5 bases). The CDR3 is made up of 15 amino acids. The V and J ends lost 0 bases and 2 bases respectively, with 11 bases between them. CDR1 and CDR2 (germline): MGHRA, YSYEKL. CDR3 nucleotide sequence: TGCGCCAGCAGCCAAGACTGGCCAGGGCCCTACGAGCAGTACTTC. Translation gives CASSQDWPGPYEQYF.

The chain joins TRBV30 to TRBJ1-1; the D gene is possibly TRBD1 (6 bases). Deletions cut 4 bases from V and 1 base from J, with 10 bases between. Germline lookup yields CDR1 GTSNPN and CDR2 SVGIG (reference sequence). The CDR3 has 13 residues. In nucleotides, the CDR3 is TGTGCCTGGATTGGGACACCGAACACTGAAGCTTTCTTT. Its translation: CAWIGTPNTEAFF. Using reference TRBV30 and TRBJ1-1 for the parts outside the CDR3, the full variable domain is SQTIHQWPATLVQPVGSPLSLECTVEGTSNPNLYWYRQAAGRGLQLLFYSVGIGQISSEVPQNLSASRPQDRQFILSSKKLLLSDSGFYLCAWIGTPNTEAFFGQGTRLTVV.

The genes are TRBV19 and TRBJ2-7; D might be TRBD1 (6 bases). V shed 5 bases and J shed 3 bases, with 11 bases lying between them. This CDR3 contains 13 residues. From germline, CDR1 is LNHDA and CDR2 SQIVND (reference sequence). The CDR3 region has the DNA TGTGCCAGTAGTCGGGGCAGGGGCTACGAGCAGTACTTC. It codes for CASSRGRGYEQYF.

J is TRBJ2-5 and V is TRBV13; tentative D call: TRBD1 (6 bases). Trimming removed 4 bases at V and 1 base at J, with 10 bases between. The length of the CDR3 is 14 residues. CDR1 PRHDT and CDR2 FYEKMQ come from the germline V gene (reference sequence). CDR3 in amino acids: CASSSGQSQETQYF. In DNA form, the CDR3 reads TGTGCCAGCAGCTCAGGACAGTCCCAAGAGACCCAGTACTTC. The full variable domain, completed using reference TRBV13 and TRBJ2-5, is AAGVIQSPRHLIKEKRETATLKCYPIPRHDTVYWYQQGPGQDPQFLISFYEKMQSDKGSIPDRFSAQQFSDYHSELNMSSLELGDSALYFCASSSGQSQETQYFGPGTRLLVL.